This T cell receptor beta chain was identified during a study of cytomegalovirus exposure and HLA in healthy donors. Study-level information: Early released data comprised around 80 million unique TCRs from HLA-typed donors. Broader study findings: Researchers reported in a later analysis that common viral pathogens appeared linked to several top clusters.

V was cut by 5 bases and J by 3 bases, with 11 bases left in between. The CDR3 is 14 amino acids. The germline V gene encodes CDR1 SGHTA and CDR2 FQGTGA. Unrecorded immune exposure was likely among donors, who were nominally healthy when sampled. Remarks on this clone: Its specificity is unknown.

The primer mix had 60 Vbeta and 13 Jbeta primers. Profiled with immunoSEQ multiplex PCR; TCRdb holds only in-frame clones, not every one. The sample contains around 120,000 clones, 80% of which appear only once. Sequencing was performed on PBMCs. The receptor comes from a female donor in good health and CMV-seropositive. This chain connects TRBV7-3 to TRBJ1-5; a possible D gene is TRBD1 (5 bases). CDR3 residues: CASSLPTVNQPQHF. For the CDR3, the DNA is TGTGCCAGCAGCCTGCCGACAGTCAATCAGCCCCAGCATTTT. The variable domain in full, completed from reference TRBV7-3 and TRBJ1-5, reads GAGVSQTPSNKVTEKGKYVELRCDPISGHTALYWYRQSLGQGPEFLIYFQGTGAADDSGLPNDRFFAVRPEGSVSTLKIQRTERGDSAVYLCASSLPTVNQPQHFGDGTRLSIL.